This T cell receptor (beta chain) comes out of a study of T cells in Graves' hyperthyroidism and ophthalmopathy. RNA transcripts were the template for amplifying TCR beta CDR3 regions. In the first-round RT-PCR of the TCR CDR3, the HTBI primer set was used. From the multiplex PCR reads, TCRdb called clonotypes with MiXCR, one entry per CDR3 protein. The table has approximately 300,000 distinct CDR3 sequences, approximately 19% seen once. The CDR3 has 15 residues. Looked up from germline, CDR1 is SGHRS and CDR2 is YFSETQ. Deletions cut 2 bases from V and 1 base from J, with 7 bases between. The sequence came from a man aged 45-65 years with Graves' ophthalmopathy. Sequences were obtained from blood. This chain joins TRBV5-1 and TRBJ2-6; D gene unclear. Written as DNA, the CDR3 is TGCGCCAGCAGCTTCTTCTCGTCTGGGGCCAACGTCCTGACTTTC. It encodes CASSFFSSGANVLTF.